This T cell receptor beta chain stems from a study of T cell repertoires in cytomegalovirus infection (dated by TCRdb to between 2018 and 2020). Concerning the study at large: Peptide stimulations targeted recently identified HLA-C-restricted CMV epitopes, whose presentation resists viral immunomodulation, together with well-studied HLA-B-restricted epitopes. Donor HLA type was relevant to the analysis, as public TCR beta signatures indicated carriage of CMV infection together with the matching HLA type. Summary of the overall study and its limitations: In both this cohort and an independent cohort of several hundred donors, the cumulative frequency of public TCR beta family members distinguished carriers of CMV infection plus the relevant HLA type. The ex vivo response was dominated by HLA-C-restricted CMV-specific TCR beta clonotypes, which also provided the single most frequent clonotype in two of eight donors.

Reads for this sample came from an Illumina HiSeq 1500. The raw public data were reprocessed by TCRdb itself: fastp quality trimming at Q25, MiXCR clonotype calling, in-frame beta chains only. One record per CDR3 amino acid sequence lists the most common genes and DNA. For this sample there are about 900,000 distinct CDR3 sequences; about a third appear just once. The ten largest clones represent over 13% of the sample. In the germline V gene (reference sequence), CDR1 corresponds to SEHNR and CDR2 to FQNEAQ. The CDR3 starts with the cysteine, ends with the phenylalanine, and has 17 residues. CDR3 DNA is the only sequence kept; it has 51 bases, read in frame from the first base. V was cut back by 5 bases and J by 1 base, leaving a gap of 20 bases between them. In the case of this clonotype: Its antigen is still unknown. No base-level quality is on record; no much larger clone is a single base apart.

Per the publication, the treatment or condition label means: in vitro stimulation with specific CMV peptide epitopes to enrich CMV-specific T cells. The chain was built from TRBV7-9 and TRBJ2-5; the D call is tentative, TRBD1 or TRBD2, as each matches 6 bases. The specimen was cultured CD8+ T cells from PBMCs, collected from culture after CMV antigen stimulation. This receptor was obtained from a human donor in good health (CMV status not recorded). Some clones in this sample may be carry-over from other donors' samples. The CDR3 protein: CASSPPRGRTVQETQYF. Here is the DNA: TGTGCCAGCAGCCCCCCCCGAGGGAGGACAGTCCAAGAGACCCAGTACTTC. The CDR3 plus the reference TRBV7-9 and TRBJ2-5 genes for the other parts give the full variable domain: DTGVSQNPRHKITKRGQNVTFRCDPISEHNRLYWYRQTLGQGPEFLTYFQNEAQLEKSRLLSDRFSAERPKGSFSTLEIQRTEQGDSAMYLCASSPPRGRTVQETQYFGPGTRLLVL.